The clone carrying this T cell receptor beta chain has just a few counts. Antigen specificity is unknown. The V gene's germline CDR1 is SGHDT and CDR2 YYEEEE. With 1 base removed from V and 3 bases from J, the gap between germline ends came to 14 bases. CDR3 length: 16 residues. Each individual donor underwent a draw of about 9.9 milliliters of peripheral blood. Through a sample-barcoded 5' primer and a J-beta primer mix, a second PCR was run for roughly 7 to 12 cycles. One entry per CDR3 protein, called by TCRdb with MiXCR from the 5' RACE reads. Among more than 1 million distinct CDR3 sequences listed, 35% to 50% were seen once. The data derive from a study of blood T cells in healthy people across ages. Study-wide results and limits: Aged donors had fewer naive CD4+ cells and lower diversity than long-lived donors. Nothing was known about donor CMV status, and this possibly confounded expanded clonotype changes. Significant beta diversity loss was already apparent by age 40, declining roughly linearly.

The V call is TRBV5-6, the J call TRBJ2-4; TRBD1 or TRBD2 may be the D gene (6 bases each). The specimen sequenced was blood. The TCR sequence derives from a woman between 55 and 75 years old in good health. The CDR3 DNA sequence: TGTGCCAGCAGCTTGAAGGGGGGCGTGGGCAAAAACATTCAGTACTTC. This encodes CASSLKGGVGKNIQYF. The complete variable domain, with remaining parts taken from reference TRBV5-6 and TRBJ2-4, reads DAGVTQSPTHLIKTRGQQVTLRCSPKSGHDTVSWYQQALGQGPQFIFQYYEEEERQRGNFPDRFSGHQFPNYSSELNVNALLLGDSALYLCASSLKGGVGKNIQYFGAGTRLSVL.